The TCR beta chain under discussion was sequenced for a study of memory CD4+ T cells and cytomegalovirus serostatus. Study as a whole: This sample comes from healthy Belgian adults, 9 CMV seropositive, approximately 22 seronegative.

This clone was observed a single time. Its antigen is still unknown. Study-wide findings and caveats: CD4+ memory repertoires contained about two fifths of the roughly 160 reported CMV TCRbeta sequences. A US-trained random forest predicted CMV serostatus with median AUC 0.91. The CMV-associated TCR signature appears largely within the CD4+ memory repertoire.

TCRdb keeps only in-frame clones here, not all; method: immunoSEQ multiplex PCR. Here the sample spans under 40,000 clones, around 80% being singletons. Single viable CD3+CD4+CD8-CD45RO+ cells were sorted as the memory CD4+ T cells. After removal of 4 bases from V and 8 bases from J, the junction contained 11 bases not matched to a gene. Per germline, CDR1 PRHDT and CDR2 FYEKMQ (reference sequence). This CDR3 contains 15 residues. The sample consisted of memory CD4+ T cells from blood. This TCR came from an adult in good health and CMV-seropositive. The J gene is TRBJ2-4, the V gene TRBV13, with 7 bases identical to TRBD2. The CDR3 DNA follows: TGTGCCAGCAGCTCATCCCGTTATGGGGGGGACATTCAGTACTTC. It specifies CASSSSRYGGDIQYF.